The 12 T cell receptor beta chains below all came from one sample that was sequenced in a study of blood T cell repertoires in COVID-19 (dated by TCRdb to 2020 to 2022). Library creation used the immunoSEQ multiplex PCR assay. TCRdb re-hosts the immuneACCESS table, in-frame sequences only. Its copies lack some clones; in the studies checked, an unresolved V gene accounts for under half of them, and the cause for the rest is not known. Counted in this sample were approximately 440,000 clones; roughly 88% of them appeared once. 10% to 15% of the sample belongs to the ten largest clones. Sequenced: peripheral blood. The receptors shown here come from a woman in her forties or fifties with COVID-19, enrolled during active disease.

This clone was found once. V usage is TRBV19 and J usage is TRBJ1-2; D possibly corresponds to TRBD1 (6 bases). The CDR3 totals 14 residues. The germline CDR1 and CDR2 sequences are LNHDA and SQIVND (reference sequence). The V end lost 5 bases, the J end lost 2 bases, and 12 bases lay between the germline ends. The DNA of the CDR3 is TGTGCCAGTAGTCCCTGGACAGAGAACTATGGCTACACCTTC. Protein: CASSPWTENYGYTF.

This sequence joins TRBV3-1 (or the pseudogene TRBV3-2) and TRBJ2-7; a weak D match, TRBD2 (6 bases). V shed 3 bases and J shed 10 bases, with 19 bases lying between them. CDR3 length equals 14 residues. Germline CDR1 LGHDT, CDR2 YNNKEL (reference sequence). CDR3 loop: CASSHLSLGGRQYF. DNA of the CDR3: TGTGCCAGCAGCCATCTTTCCCTCGGGGGACGACAGTACTTC.

The V gene is TRBV30, the J gene TRBJ2-2; TRBD2 aligns across 12 bases. Trimming cost V 0 bases and J 5 bases; bases outside gene matches: 7. CDR3 length equals 17 residues. The germline CDR1 and CDR2 sequences are GTSNPN and SVGIG (reference sequence). In DNA, the CDR3 is TGTGCCTGGAGTGTCCTAGCGGGGGGGCCGAGAACCGGGGAGCTGTTTTTT. Amino acid sequence: CAWSVLAGGPRTGELFF.

This chain connects TRBV5-6 to TRBJ2-2, with TRBD1 matching over 7 bases. Germline loops: CDR1 SGHDT, CDR2 YYEEEE. This CDR3 spans 15 amino acids. J was trimmed by 4 bases and V by 5 bases; bases with no gene match: 8. The CDR3 here is CASSKNTGVTGELFF. For the CDR3, the DNA is TGTGCCAGCAGTAAGAACACAGGGGTCACCGGGGAGCTGTTTTTT.

The rearrangement links TRBV6-5 to TRBJ2-5; D is possibly TRBD1 (5 bases). Germline V CDR1 and CDR2: MNHEY, SVGAGI. This CDR3 has 12 amino acids. V lost 8 bases and J 4 bases, leaving 11 bases between the germline ends. CDR3 protein: CASEGVTETQYF. The CDR3 DNA follows: TGTGCCAGCGAAGGGGTCACAGAGACCCAGTACTTC.

The chain combines TRBV19 with TRBJ2-3, with 13 bases that match TRBD2. CDR1 LNHDA and CDR2 SQIVND come from the germline V gene (reference sequence). Unmatched junction bases numbered 6, after V lost 6 bases and J lost 6 bases. CDR3 length: 15 amino acids. In nucleotides, the CDR3 is TGTGCCAGTAGCCGGACTAGCGGGGGAGAGGATACGCAGTATTTT. Translation: CASSRTSGGEDTQYF. The full variable domain, its missing parts supplied by reference TRBV19 and TRBJ2-3, is DGGITQSPKYLFRKEGQNVTLSCEQNLNHDAMYWYRQDPGQGLRLIYYSQIVNDFQKGDIAEGYSVSREKKESFPLTVTSAQKNPTAFYLCASSRTSGGEDTQYFGPGTRLTVL.

In its sample, this clone was seen once. The gene calls are TRBV7-9 and TRBJ1-5; D possibly corresponds to TRBD1 (6 bases). This CDR3 spans 13 amino acids. The V gene's germline CDR1 is SEHNR and CDR2 FQNEAQ (reference sequence). V lost 6 bases and J 4 bases, leaving 10 bases between the germline ends. The CDR3 DNA reads TGTGCCAGCAGTCGTACAGGGAATCAGCCCCAGCATTTT. Translation: CASSRTGNQPQHF.

The rearrangement joins TRBV18 to TRBJ1-1; D remains ambiguous. This CDR3 region has 14 residues. Germline CDR1 is KGHSH and CDR2 is LQKENI. V dropped 6 bases and J dropped 1 base, with 12 bases sitting between them. CDR3 nucleotide sequence: TGTGCCAGCTCCCCGGCCGGAGGGAACACTGAAGCTTTCTTT. Translating gives CASSPAGGNTEAFF.

This clone has only a few counts. This sequence joins TRBV7-9 and TRBJ2-1; TRBD2 is a possible D gene (5 bases). Trimming left V 5 bases short and J 4 bases short, with 18 bases between. Germline values: CDR1 SEHNR, CDR2 FQNEAQ (reference sequence). There are 16 residues in the CDR3. The CDR3 spells CASSATGKRIYNEQFF. In nucleotides, the CDR3 is TGTGCCAGCAGCGCAACCGGAAAGCGGATTTACAATGAGCAGTTCTTC.

The chain recombines TRBV11-1 with TRBJ2-3; D perhaps matches TRBD2 (6 bases). CDR1 is SGHAT and CDR2 is FQDESV in the germline V gene (reference sequence). The CDR3 has 15 amino acids. Trimming pared 5 bases from V and 0 bases from J, leaving 12 bases between. CDR3 sequence: CASSPHRESTDTQYF. CDR3 DNA sequence: TGTGCCAGCAGCCCCCACCGGGAGAGCACAGATACGCAGTATTTT.

The rearrangement joins TRBV7-8 to TRBJ1-5; 7 bases fit TRBD1. The CDR3 loop spans 14 amino acids. V lost 5 bases to trimming and J lost 4 bases; unmatched junction nucleotides: 5. From germline, CDR1 is SGHVS and CDR2 FQNEAQ. The CDR3 region is CASSLGQANQPQHF. CDR3 DNA: TGTGCCAGCAGCCTAGGACAGGCTAATCAGCCCCAGCATTTT.

CDR3 loop: CASSFRGRETQYF. The CDR3 nucleotides read TGTGCCAGCAGTTTTCGGGGAAGAGAGACCCAGTACTTC. The chain combines TRBV28 with TRBJ2-5, with D perhaps matching TRBD2 (5 bases). The ends were cut back, 3 bases at V and 4 bases at J, with 9 bases in the middle. The germline CDR1 and CDR2 sequences are MDHEN and SYDVKM. This CDR3 contains 13 residues.